The clone carrying this T cell receptor beta chain was picked up many times. The antigen remains undetermined. The data derive from a study of spatial heterogeneity in lung cancer. Overall study findings and caveats: In tumors, expanded intratumoral alpha and beta TCR counts tracked mutation counts.

V lost 2 bases to trimming and J lost 5 bases; unmatched junction nucleotides: 13. This CDR3 region has 17 residues. Germline V gives CDR1 MNHEY, CDR2 SVGAGI. Specified time point: sample taken at primary tumor resection. TCRdb reprocessed the 5' RACE reads via MiXCR and lists one record per CDR3 protein. The sample shows some 4,500 distinct CDR3 sequences, 6% to 9% of them seen only once. The material sequenced was lung tumor tissue, taken at surgery. The sequence came from a male donor with early-stage non-small cell lung cancer. The genes are TRBV6-5 and TRBJ2-7, with 9 positions matching TRBD1. The chain's CDR3 is CASSYLTGTGKEDEQYF. For the CDR3, the DNA is TGTGCCAGCAGTTACCTGACCGGGACAGGGAAAGAGGACGAGCAGTACTTC.